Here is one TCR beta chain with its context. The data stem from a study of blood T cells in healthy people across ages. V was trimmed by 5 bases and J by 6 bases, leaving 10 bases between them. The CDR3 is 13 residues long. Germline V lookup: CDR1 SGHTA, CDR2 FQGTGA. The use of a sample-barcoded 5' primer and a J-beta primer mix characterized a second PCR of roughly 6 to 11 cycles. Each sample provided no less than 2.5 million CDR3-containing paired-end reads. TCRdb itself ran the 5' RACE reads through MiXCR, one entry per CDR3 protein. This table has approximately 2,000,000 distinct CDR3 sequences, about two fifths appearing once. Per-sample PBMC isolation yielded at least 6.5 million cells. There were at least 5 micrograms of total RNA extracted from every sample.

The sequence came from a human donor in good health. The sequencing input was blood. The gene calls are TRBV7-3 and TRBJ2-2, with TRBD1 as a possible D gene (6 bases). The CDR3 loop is CASSARGAGELFF. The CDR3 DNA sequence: TGTGCCAGCAGCGCCAGGGGCGCCGGGGAGCTGTTTTTT.